The sample holds a few counts of the clone carrying this TCR beta chain. Its target is not known. For TCR beta, libraries came from iRepertoire HTBI primers and Arm-PCR of CDR3 regions. TCRdb passed the multiplex PCR reads through MiXCR, listing each CDR3 protein once. The sample shows 500,000 to 700,000 distinct CDR3 sequences, about 32% of them seen only once. This sample was included in a study of regulatory T cells in long-lasting Graves disease. Study conclusions and caveats: TCR diversity in persistent Graves' patients was below that of newly diagnosed ones. Researchers examined only peripheral blood and not thyroid tissue.

Time point of the sample: persistent/refractory GD, antithyroid drugs over 5 years with positive TRAb. From RNA extracted from PBMCs, the TCR library was made. Trimming shortened V by 4 bases and J by 3 bases, and 10 bases separated the two germline ends. This CDR3 spans 13 amino acids. Germline V lookup: CDR1 KGHSH, CDR2 LQKENI. The chain links TRBV18 to TRBJ2-7; possible D gene TRBD1, 5 bases. The input for sequencing was peripheral blood mononuclear cells (PBMCs), taken when the disease was refractory, from a patient treated with antithyroid drugs. This TCR came from a female donor with Graves disease. CDR3 sequence: CASSRQGYYEQYF. The CDR3 DNA reads as TGTGCCAGCTCACGCCAGGGTTACTACGAGCAGTACTTC.